These 23 T cell receptor beta chains share one sample of origin, sequenced in a study of regulatory T cells in long-lasting Graves disease. CDR3-region Arm-PCR and iRepertoire HTBI primers produced the TCR beta libraries. TCRdb fed the multiplex PCR reads into MiXCR, producing one record per CDR3 protein. This repertoire shows hundreds of thousands of distinct CDR3 sequences, 25% to 30% found once; its top ten account for 40% to 55%. Time point denoted: persistent/refractory GD, antithyroid drugs over 5 years with positive TRAb. PBMCs were the source of the RNA used for TCR sequencing. Sequences were derived from peripheral blood mononuclear cells (PBMCs), sampled when the disease was refractory, from a patient treated with antithyroid drugs. These receptors were collected from a female donor with Graves disease.

The gene calls are TRBV30 and TRBJ2-7; 9 bases agree with TRBD1. CDR3 length: 14 amino acids. The J segment lost 1 base and the V segment lost 4 bases, leaving 5 bases of the junction unmatched. Germline lookup yields CDR1 GTSNPN and CDR2 SVGIG (reference sequence). The CDR3 coding sequence is TGTGCCTGGAATCCCGGGACAGGGTCCTACGAGCAGTACTTC. This sequence encodes CAWNPGTGSYEQYF.

The CDR3 region is CASSFGGVSISEAFF. The CDR3 bases are TGCGCCAGCAGCTTCGGGGGGGTCTCTATTTCTGAAGCTTTCTTT. The chain couples TRBV5-1 to TRBJ1-1; a possible D gene is TRBD1 (5 bases). V dropped 2 bases and J dropped 6 bases, with 17 bases sitting between them. The CDR3 spans 15 residues. The V gene's germline CDR1 is SGHRS and CDR2 YFSETQ. The variable domain in full, completed from reference TRBV5-1 and TRBJ1-1, reads KAGVTQTPRYLIKTRGQQVTLSCSPISGHRSVSWYQQTPGQGLQFLFEYFSETQRNKGNFPGRFSGRQFSNSRSEMNVSTLELGDSALYLCASSFGGVSISEAFFGQGTRLTVV.

This clonotype was recorded a few times. DNA for the CDR3: TGTGCCAGCTGGAGGGAGGGCACAGATACGCAGTATTTT. It encodes CASWREGTDTQYF. V usage is TRBV19 and J usage is TRBJ2-3; the D gene is possibly TRBD2 (6 bases). The V gene lost 9 bases and the J gene lost 1 base, with 11 bases spanning the gap. The length of the CDR3 is 13 residues. Per germline, CDR1 LNHDA and CDR2 SQIVND (reference sequence).

Many counts were recorded for this clonotype. The rearrangement uses TRBV12-3 or TRBV12-4 and TRBJ1-4; D may be TRBD1 (6 bases). The length of the CDR3 is 13 residues. V dropped 5 bases and J dropped 5 bases, with 9 bases sitting between them. The CDR3 loop reads CASSGGRNEKLFF. The CDR3 coding sequence is TGTGCCAGCAGTGGGGGGCGCAATGAAAAACTGTTTTTT.

Points on this clonotype: It may be a read error: a sequence one base away is much more abundant. V and J are TRBV6-2 or TRBV6-3 and TRBJ1-1, with no clear D. The CDR3 length is 14 residues. CDR1 MNHEY and CDR2 SVGEGT come from the germline V gene. CDR3 in amino acids: CASSEWHENTGAFF. As DNA, the CDR3 is TGTGCCAGCAGTGAATGGCACGAGAACACTGGAGCTTTCTTT.

This clonotype appeared a few times. The J gene is TRBJ1-2, the V gene TRBV15, with D unresolved. V was shortened by 0 bases and J by 4 bases, with 12 bases between the two germline ends. The CDR3 totals 15 residues. Germline V CDR1 and CDR2: LNHNV, YYDKDF (reference sequence). The CDR3 DNA reads as TGTGCCACCAGCAGAGATTGGCAGGTCGGCTATGGCTACACCTTC. This sequence encodes CATSRDWQVGYGYTF.

This clonotype has a handful of counts. This chain uses TRBV2 with TRBJ1-1; TRBD1 might be the D (5 bases). The CDR3 spans 15 residues. The V and J ends lost 1 base and 4 bases respectively, with 13 bases between them. Germline CDR1 and CDR2: SNHLY and FYNNEI. CDR3 amino acids: CASSEGEGVITEAFF. The CDR3 DNA follows: TGTGCCAGCAGTGAAGGCGAAGGGGTGATCACTGAAGCTTTCTTT.

This clonotype was detected only a few times. This chain connects TRBV7-9 to TRBJ2-7, with TRBD1 identical over 10 bases. Looked up from germline, CDR1 is SEHNR and CDR2 is FQNEAQ (reference sequence). V lost 5 bases to trimming and J lost 5 bases; unmatched junction nucleotides: 6. The CDR3 is 14 amino acids. Written as DNA, the CDR3 is TGTGCCAGCAGCCGTGACAGGGGGCTGAACGAGCAGTACTTC. Residues: CASSRDRGLNEQYF.

V and J are TRBV11-2 and TRBJ2-2, with 7 bases fitting TRBD2. Germline V gene sequence: CDR1 SGHAT, CDR2 FQNNGV. This CDR3 contains 16 residues. V shed 4 bases, J shed 2 bases, and the junction held 7 bases outside the gene matches. The CDR3 loop is CASSSTLADNTGELFF. The CDR3 bases are TGTGCCAGCAGCTCGACCCTAGCGGACAACACCGGGGAGCTGTTTTTT.

This rearrangement joins TRBV9 to TRBJ2-5, with 11 bases aligning to TRBD2. The CDR3 consists of 16 residues. Germline V lookup: CDR1 SGDLS, CDR2 YYNGEE. With V trimmed by 0 bases and J by 2 bases, 3 bases remained unmatched. Here the CDR3 reads CASSVGTSGPQETQYF. CDR3 bases: TGTGCCAGCAGCGTAGGGACTAGCGGGCCTCAAGAGACCCAGTACTTC. Based on the CDR3 plus reference TRBV9 and TRBJ2-5, the full variable domain is DSGVTQTPKHLITATGQRVTLRCSPRSGDLSVYWYQQSLDQGLQFLIQYYNGEERAKGNILERFSAQQFPDLHSELNLSSLELGDSALYFCASSVGTSGPQETQYFGPGTRLLVL.

This chain connects TRBV6-9 to TRBJ2-2, with a possible D match to TRBD2 (6 bases). V dropped 7 bases and J dropped 4 bases, with 22 bases sitting between them. There are 17 residues in the CDR3. Germline loops: CDR1 MNHGY, CDR2 SVAAGI. The CDR3 here is CASTTWTTGRATGELFF. The CDR3 DNA follows: TGTGCCAGCACCACGTGGACTACCGGCAGGGCCACCGGGGAGCTGTTTTTT.

This clonotype was seen at least ten times. This rearrangement joins TRBV30 to TRBJ1-2; the D gene is possibly TRBD1 (5 bases). The CDR3 has 12 amino acids. Germline V gene data show CDR1 as GTSNPN and CDR2 as SVGIG (reference sequence). V gave up 4 bases and J gave up 2 bases, with 8 bases separating them. Here the CDR3 DNA reads TGTGCCTGGAACCGGGGGAACTATGGCTACACCTTC. This sequence encodes CAWNRGNYGYTF.

This clonotype was observed many times. The rearrangement links TRBV2 to TRBJ1-6; tentatively, D is TRBD1 (5 bases). CDR1 and CDR2 from the germline V gene are SNHLY and FYNNEI. CDR3 length: 14 amino acids. V lost 6 bases and J 7 bases, leaving 13 bases between the germline ends. The CDR3 DNA reads as TGTGCCAGCAGGGCGGGACGGGAAAATTCACCCCTCCACTTT. Amino acid sequence: CASRAGRENSPLHF.

This clonotype was found once. A read error may explain this, as a much larger clone is one base away. The chain carries TRBV2 and TRBJ1-1; D remains ambiguous. The CDR3 covers 14 residues. CDR1 is SNHLY, CDR2 FYNNEI, per germline. CDR3 loop: CASRETQMNTKAFF. Here the CDR3 DNA reads TGTGCCAGCAGGGAGACACAAATGAACACTAAAGCTTTCTTT.

The chain recombines TRBV11-2 with TRBJ2-2; possible D gene TRBD1, 6 bases. Germline CDR1 reads SGHAT; CDR2 reads FQNNGV. The germline V and J ends were trimmed by 4 bases and 1 base, with 22 bases remaining between them. This CDR3 has 19 amino acids. CDR3 in DNA: TGTGCCAGCAGCTCGGAGAGCCTACCGGGACACCTGAACACCGGGGAGCTGTTTTTT. This translates into CASSSESLPGHLNTGELFF.

This clonotype was picked up a small number of times. The chain joins TRBV30 to TRBJ1-4, with D unresolved. Trimming removed 8 bases at V and 3 bases at J, with 10 bases between. The germline gives CDR1 GTSNPN, CDR2 SVGIG (reference sequence). The CDR3 loop spans 12 amino acids. CDR3 DNA: TGTGCCCACCTCCGGGCTAATGAAAAACTGTTTTTT. It encodes CAHLRANEKLFF. Supplemented by reference TRBV30 and TRBJ1-4, the full variable domain reads SQTIHQWPATLVQPVGSPLSLECTVEGTSNPNLYWYRQAAGRGLQLLFYSVGIGQISSEVPQNLSASRPQDRQFILSSKKLLLSDSGFYLCAHLRANEKLFFGSGTQLSVL.

This clonotype was seen only once. This chain connects TRBV11-2 to TRBJ2-1; D call uncertain. V was pared by 5 bases and J by 7 bases, with 12 bases between. This CDR3 region has 13 residues. Germline CDR1 SGHAT, CDR2 FQNNGV. CDR3 region: CASSEQVVNEQFF. CDR3 in DNA: TGTGCCAGCAGCGAACAAGTCGTGAATGAGCAGTTCTTC.

This clonotype has more than one count but fewer than ten. V usage is TRBV5-6 and J usage is TRBJ2-4, with 7 bases that match TRBD2. CDR3 length: 21 residues. The trim removed 0 bases at V and 0 bases at J, leaving 18 bases unmatched. In germline, CDR1 is SGHDT, CDR2 YYEEEE. The CDR3 nucleotides are TGTGCCAGCAGCTTGGACGCGGGAGAGCGGGGACGTACTCTAGCCAAAAACATTCAGTACTTC. It yields the protein CASSLDAGERGRTLAKNIQYF.

This clonotype has only a few counts. The chain links TRBV12-3 or TRBV12-4 to TRBJ1-4, with D possibly matching TRBD1 (5 bases). V was trimmed by 6 bases and J by 2 bases, leaving 10 bases between them. The length of the CDR3 is 14 residues. DNA for the CDR3: TGTGCCAGCAGCCGTCGACAGACTAATGAAAAACTGTTTTTT. It is translated as CASSRRQTNEKLFF.

This clonotype has more than one count but fewer than ten. This chain links TRBV6-1 with TRBJ1-2, with D possibly matching TRBD1 (6 bases). Deletions cut 7 bases from V and 6 bases from J, with 12 bases between. In germline, CDR1 is MNHNS, CDR2 SASEGT. The CDR3 length is 12 residues. CDR3 DNA sequence: TGTGCCAGCACGGGCAGGGGAAATGGCTACACCTTC. It specifies CASTGRGNGYTF.

Concerning this clonotype: This may come from a read error, since a much larger clone is one base off. Because the CDR3's place on the DNA is in doubt, the DNA is left out and the CDR3 is given as listed by TCRdb. The chain employs TRBV28 and TRBJ2-5. Termini included, the CDR3 measures 14 amino acids. Germline assignment: CDR1 MDHEN and CDR2 SYDVKM. This CDR3 reads CACSFLADQETQYF.

This clonotype was seen only a few times. One end of the junction varies from germline; a read error may be responsible. The chain is built from TRBV30 and TRBJ1-6, with TRBD1 identical over 7 bases. CDR3 length equals 13 residues. Germline lookup yields CDR1 GTSNPN and CDR2 SVGIG (reference sequence). In nucleotides, the CDR3 is TGTGCCTGGACTGGACAGGAGGAATCACCCCCCCACTTT. It is translated as CAWTGQEESPPHF.

The chain employs TRBV4-2 and TRBJ1-5; D not certain. The CDR3 runs to 15 residues. The V and J ends lost 0 bases and 4 bases respectively, with 10 bases between them. CDR1 and CDR2 from the germline V gene are LGHNA and YNFKEQ. The CDR3 region is CASSQEVTMNQPQHF. The CDR3 DNA reads as TGTGCCAGCAGCCAAGAAGTGACTATGAATCAGCCCCAGCATTTT.